Listed here are 32 T cell receptor beta chains from one sample, sequenced in a study of OX40 agonist ivuxolimab in advanced cancers. Assay used: immunoSEQ multiplex PCR; TCRdb lists only in-frame clones, some missing. The sample includes 95,000 to 110,000 clones, roughly 90% of them seen just once. The specimen was CD4+ or CD8+ T cells sorted from blood, collected in a trial of the OX40 agonist ivuxolimab. Receptor source: an adult with an advanced solid tumor such as melanoma, head and neck, liver or kidney cancer.

The V call is TRBV5-1, the J call TRBJ2-5; 9 nucleotides match TRBD1. The J call is uncertain, as TRBJ2-7 better fits the DNA end. The CDR3 sequence is 16 residues long. CDR1 and CDR2 from the germline V gene are SGHRS and YFSETQ. The CDR3 DNA reads TGCGCCAGCAGCTTGGCTCCGGGGGACAGGGATCACGAGCAGTACTTC. Translating gives CASSLAPGDRDHEQYF.

The chain combines TRBV5-6 with TRBJ1-1; D remains ambiguous. The CDR3 is 16 residues long. The ends were cut back, 0 bases at V and 5 bases at J, with 17 bases in the middle. Germline V gene data show CDR1 as SGHDT and CDR2 as YYEEEE. The CDR3 nucleotides are TGTGCCAGCAGCTTGGAGGTCACGGGAGAACGGACTGAAGCTTTCTTT. Encoded protein: CASSLEVTGERTEAFF.

V gene TRBV7-3 combines with J gene TRBJ2-1, with D maybe TRBD2 (6 bases). V was shortened by 1 base and J by 0 bases, with 16 bases between the two germline ends. The CDR3 runs to 18 residues. CDR1 and CDR2 from the germline V gene are SGHTA and FQGTGA. CDR3 region: CASSLNGGFMSSYNEQFF. The CDR3 region has the DNA TGTGCCAGCAGCTTAAACGGGGGTTTCATGTCCTCCTACAATGAGCAGTTCTTC.

The V call is TRBV5-1, the J call TRBJ2-7; 7 nucleotides line up with TRBD2. The CDR3 loop spans 13 amino acids. V gave up 0 bases and J gave up 6 bases; unmatched junction bases: 3. Per germline, CDR1 SGHRS and CDR2 YFSETQ. CDR3 coding DNA: TGCGCCAGCAGCTTGGGAGCGGGAATCGAGCAGTACTTC. As protein: CASSLGAGIEQYF.

This clone appeared a single time. V usage is TRBV28 and J usage is TRBJ1-1, with D unclear. Germline assignment: CDR1 MDHEN and CDR2 SYDVKM. The CDR3 is 14 residues long. V was pared by 6 bases and J by 6 bases, with 17 bases between. The CDR3 region is CASSLALRISEAFF. The CDR3 DNA is TGTGCCAGCAGCTTAGCCCTCCGTATTTCTGAAGCTTTCTTT.

The CDR3: CASSFRGTGGGSGNTIYF. The CDR3 DNA follows: TGTGCCAGCAGCTTTAGGGGGACAGGGGGCGGGTCTGGAAACACCATATATTTT. The rearrangement uses TRBV7-2 and TRBJ1-3, with 12 bases that match TRBD1. With V trimmed by 3 bases and J by 1 base, 7 bases remained unmatched. Germline assignment: CDR1 SGHTA and CDR2 FQGNSA. The CDR3 totals 18 residues.

The rearrangement joins TRBV9 to TRBJ1-3; D unclear. CDR1 is SGDLS, CDR2 YYNGEE, per germline. The CDR3 contains 17 residues. V dropped 0 bases and J dropped 0 bases, with 13 bases sitting between them. CDR3 sequence: CASSVEGRPNSGNTIYF. The CDR3 DNA is TGTGCCAGCAGCGTAGAAGGAAGACCGAACTCTGGAAACACCATATATTTT.

The V gene is TRBV6-5, the J gene TRBJ2-3, with D unresolved. V lost 2 bases, J lost 1 base, and 10 bases lay in between. This CDR3 is built from 15 residues. Germline CDR1 and CDR2: MNHEY and SVGAGI. This chain's CDR3 is CASSYRAGGTDTQYF. DNA for the CDR3: TGTGCCAGCAGTTACAGGGCCGGAGGCACAGATACGCAGTATTTT.

The chain employs TRBV9 and TRBJ2-1; 7 positions match TRBD2. Germline V gene data show CDR1 as SGDLS and CDR2 as YYNGEE. This CDR3 contains 16 residues. The V segment lost 4 bases and the J segment 4 bases; nucleotides outside the gene matches: 11. The chain's CDR3 is CASSTTGTTPYNEQFF. CDR3 DNA: TGTGCCAGCAGCACCACCGGGACTACACCATACAATGAGCAGTTCTTC.

The chain employs TRBV18 and TRBJ2-2; D remains ambiguous. V gave up 3 bases and J gave up 1 base, with 6 bases separating them. This CDR3 has 14 amino acids. Germline lookup yields CDR1 KGHSH and CDR2 LQKENI. CDR3 protein: CASSPYRNTGELFF. CDR3 DNA: TGTGCCAGCTCACCCTACAGGAACACCGGGGAGCTGTTTTTT.

About this clone itself: One end of the junction varies from germline; a read error may be responsible. J is TRBJ2-7 and V is TRBV9, with TRBD1 as a possible D gene (7 bases). Germline values: CDR1 SGDLS, CDR2 YYNGEE. The CDR3 is 14 amino acids. This CDR3 is CASSAGDRDYEQCF. As DNA, the CDR3 is TGTGCCAGCAGCGCGGGGGACAGAGATTACGAGCAGTGCTTC.

V gene TRBV5-1 combines with J gene TRBJ2-5, with 8 bases that match TRBD1. CDR1 is SGHRS, CDR2 YFSETQ, per germline. V was pared by 0 bases and J by 5 bases, with 6 bases of the junction left unmatched. The CDR3 length is 15 residues. Here the CDR3 DNA reads TGCGCCAGCAGCTTGGCCGGACAGGGTCGGGAGACCCAGTACTTC. It is translated as CASSLAGQGRETQYF.

The chain recombines TRBV5-1 with TRBJ2-3; no definite D call. The CDR3 spans 15 residues. V gave up 4 bases and J gave up 4 bases, with 16 bases separating them. Germline CDR1 reads SGHRS; CDR2 reads YFSETQ. CDR3 protein: CASSPDRRGPDTQYF. CDR3 DNA: TGCGCCAGCAGCCCCGACCGAAGAGGTCCAGATACGCAGTATTTT. Filled out from reference TRBV5-1 and TRBJ2-3, the complete variable domain reads KAGVTQTPRYLIKTRGQQVTLSCSPISGHRSVSWYQQTPGQGLQFLFEYFSETQRNKGNFPGRFSGRQFSNSRSEMNVSTLELGDSALYLCASSPDRRGPDTQYFGPGTRLTVL.

The rearrangement uses TRBV6-5 and TRBJ2-7, with D perhaps TRBD1 (6 bases). The V gene lost 2 bases and the J gene lost 9 bases, with 17 bases spanning the gap. CDR1 MNHEY and CDR2 SVGAGI come from the germline V gene. CDR3 size: 14 residues. In DNA form, the CDR3 reads TGTGCCAGCAGTTACGAAGGGGGTCGCGTCGGGCAGTACTTC. Protein: CASSYEGGRVGQYF.

J is TRBJ1-5 and V is TRBV7-3; weak D call: TRBD1 (5 bases). CDR3 size: 15 residues. CDR1 and CDR2 (germline): SGHTA, FQGTGA. Trimming stripped 2 bases from V and 4 bases from J, with 12 bases between. CDR3 sequence (DNA): TGTGCCAGCAGCTTAGGGGGAACGAGTAATCAGCCCCAGCATTTT. Encoded protein: CASSLGGTSNQPQHF.

This chain links TRBV7-2 with TRBJ2-7, with TRBD2 matching 12 bases. This CDR3 has 15 amino acids. The germline CDR1 and CDR2 sequences are SGHTA and FQGNSA. V dropped 5 bases and J dropped 6; count of bases not matched to a gene: 8. The DNA for the CDR3 is TGTGCCAGCAGCCTCGGACTAGCGGGGATGTTCGAGCAGTACTTC. Its protein is CASSLGLAGMFEQYF.

This clone was seen once. The chain combines TRBV27 with TRBJ2-6; D gene ambiguous. This CDR3 is built from 15 residues. Germline values: CDR1 MNHEY, CDR2 SMNVEV (reference sequence). Trimming stripped 3 bases from V and 0 bases from J, with 6 bases between. The CDR3 region is CASSFLFSGANVLTF. The DNA for the CDR3 is TGTGCCAGCAGTTTCCTGTTCTCTGGGGCCAACGTCCTGACTTTC.

The rearrangement links TRBV5-4 to TRBJ2-7, with 10 positions matching TRBD2. Germline loops: CDR1 SGHNT, CDR2 YYREEE (reference sequence). After removal of 2 bases from V and 3 bases from J, the junction contained 5 bases not matched to a gene. CDR3 length equals 15 residues. The CDR3 loop reads CASSLELAGIYEQYF. The DNA of the CDR3 is TGTGCCAGCAGCTTAGAACTAGCGGGGATCTACGAGCAGTACTTC.

The rearrangement joins TRBV9 to TRBJ1-3, with D hard to call. There are 14 residues in the CDR3. The germline gives CDR1 SGDLS, CDR2 YYNGEE. Trimming took 0 bases from V and 3 from J, leaving 7 bases between them. The CDR3 spells CASSVAVLGNTIYF. The CDR3 DNA reads as TGTGCCAGCAGCGTAGCGGTTCTTGGAAACACCATATATTTT.

The rearrangement joins TRBV28 to TRBJ2-1, with TRBD1 as a possible D gene (6 bases). This CDR3 spans 16 amino acids. Per germline, CDR1 MDHEN and CDR2 SYDVKM. V was pared by 3 bases and J by 3 bases, with 15 bases between. CDR3 nucleotides: TGTGCCAGCAGTTTGGGACACATAAGGATCTACAATGAGCAGTTCTTC. This codes for CASSLGHIRIYNEQFF.

The J gene is TRBJ2-7, the V gene TRBV15; no definite D call. The CDR3 sequence is 15 residues long. V lost 0 bases, J lost 3 bases, and 12 bases lay in between. The germline gives CDR1 LNHNV, CDR2 YYDKDF (reference sequence). The CDR3 nucleotides read TGTGCCACCAGCAGAGACTCGAGTGTGGTCTACGAGCAGTACTTC. It encodes CATSRDSSVVYEQYF. Supplemented by reference TRBV15 and TRBJ2-7, the full variable domain reads DAMVIQNPRYQVTQFGKPVTLSCSQTLNHNVMYWYQQKSSQAPKLLFHYYDKDFNNEADTPDNFQSRRPNTSFCFLDIRSPGLGDTAMYLCATSRDSSVVYEQYFGPGTRLTVT.

This clone was observed a few times. The genes are TRBV18 and TRBJ1-5, with D possibly matching TRBD1 (6 bases). The CDR3 is 15 residues long. V was shortened by 3 bases and J by 2 bases, with 11 bases between the two germline ends. Germline V CDR1 and CDR2: KGHSH, LQKENI. For the CDR3, the DNA is TGTGCCAGCTCACCGGTCAGGGGCGGCAATCAGCCCCAGCATTTT. This encodes CASSPVRGGNQPQHF.

V usage is TRBV11-2 and J usage is TRBJ2-3, with no clear D. CDR1 is SGHAT and CDR2 is FQNNGV in the germline V gene. The V and J ends lost 10 bases and 6 bases respectively, with 20 bases between them. The CDR3 has 14 amino acids. The CDR3 sequence is CAISTPGPQDTQYF. The CDR3 region has the DNA TGTGCCATTTCGACCCCGGGTCCCCAGGATACGCAGTATTTT. The full variable domain, completed using reference TRBV11-2 and TRBJ2-3, is EAGVAQSPRYKIIEKRQSVAFWCNPISGHATLYWYQQILGQGPKLLIQFQNNGVVDDSQLPKDRFSAERLKGVDSTLKIQPAKLEDSAVYLCAISTPGPQDTQYFGPGTRLTVL.

V gene TRBV25-1 combines with J gene TRBJ1-1; D gene unclear. This CDR3 contains 13 residues. V lost 3 bases to trimming and J lost 1 base, with 6 bases between them. Germline loops: CDR1 MGHDK, CDR2 SYGVNS. CDR3 DNA: TGTGCCAGCAGTGACAGGCAGAACACTGAAGCTTTCTTT. It codes for CASSDRQNTEAFF.

The chain combines TRBV5-1 with TRBJ2-3; 8 nucleotides line up with TRBD2. Germline loops: CDR1 SGHRS, CDR2 YFSETQ. The CDR3 consists of 15 residues. The J segment lost 8 bases and the V segment lost 0 bases, leaving 8 bases of the junction unmatched. This CDR3 is CASSLEEISGSTQYF. The CDR3 nucleotides read TGCGCCAGCAGCTTGGAGGAAATCAGCGGGAGTACGCAGTATTTT.

The rearrangement joins TRBV28 to TRBJ1-2, with TRBD1 as a possible D gene (5 bases). CDR3 size: 17 residues. Germline assignment: CDR1 MDHEN and CDR2 SYDVKM. Trimming cost V 3 bases and J 4 bases, with 21 bases left between them. CDR3 sequence reads: CASSFGDSRGWGYGYTF. CDR3 bases: TGTGCCAGCAGTTTCGGGGACTCGAGGGGATGGGGCTATGGCTACACCTTC.

This clone is a singleton in its sample. The gene calls are TRBV5-1 and TRBJ1-5; D remains ambiguous. Germline V gene sequence: CDR1 SGHRS, CDR2 YFSETQ. V was pared by 0 bases and J by 4 bases, with 11 bases between. The length of the CDR3 is 15 residues. CDR3: CASSLEANPNQPQHF. Written as DNA, the CDR3 is TGCGCCAGCAGCTTGGAGGCAAACCCTAATCAGCCCCAGCATTTT.

This clone was detected once. The chain has TRBV30 and TRBJ2-7, with D perhaps TRBD2 (6 bases). Germline V lookup: CDR1 GTSNPN, CDR2 SVGIG (reference sequence). The CDR3 length is 14 residues. Trimming took off 8 bases at V and 2 bases at J, with 19 bases between the two ends. The CDR3 reads CASTGTPNTYEQYF. In DNA, the CDR3 is TGTGCCAGTACCGGGACTCCGAATACCTACGAGCAGTACTTC.

This clone occurred once. V and J are TRBV6-6 and TRBJ1-2; 9 bases are shared with TRBD1. V was pared by 4 bases and J by 2 bases, with 2 bases of the junction left unmatched. This CDR3 comprises 14 residues. The germline V gene encodes CDR1 MNHNY and CDR2 SVGAGI (reference sequence). CDR3 DNA: TGTGCCAGCAGTTCGACAGGGGGAAACTATGGCTACACCTTC. It codes for CASSSTGGNYGYTF.

V usage is TRBV2 and J usage is TRBJ2-7, with a possible D match to TRBD1 (6 bases). The CDR3 contains 17 residues. The germline V gene has CDR1 SNHLY and CDR2 FYNNEI. V was pared by 0 bases and J by 2 bases, with 17 bases between. This CDR3 reads CASSEAARTVPPYEQYF. CDR3 nucleotides: TGTGCCAGCAGTGAAGCCGCCCGGACAGTCCCTCCCTACGAGCAGTACTTC.

This clone was detected once. This chain joins TRBV6-5 and TRBJ1-5; perhaps TRBD1 as D (5 bases). Trimming shortened V by 7 bases and J by 0 bases, and 13 bases separated the two germline ends. The CDR3 has 15 amino acids. Germline V gene lookup returns CDR1 MNHEY and CDR2 SVGAGI. The DNA of the CDR3 is TGTGCCAGCACTAAAGACAGACCTAGCAATCAGCCCCAGCATTTT. Amino acid sequence: CASTKDRPSNQPQHF.

The chain employs TRBV7-6 and TRBJ2-7; no clear D. The germline gives CDR1 SGHVS, CDR2 FNYEAQ. The V and J ends lost 2 bases and 0 bases respectively, with 8 bases between them. The CDR3 is 14 amino acids. The DNA of the CDR3 is TGTGCCAGCAGCTTAAGCCTGAGCTCCTACGAGCAGTACTTC. This codes for CASSLSLSSYEQYF.